The 12 T cell receptor beta chains given below trace back to one sample, sequenced in a study of T-cell reconstitution after alpha-beta-depleted transplantation in children. Construction of the TCRbeta library involved unique molecular identifiers. TCRdb analysed the PCR reads with MiXCR anew, one entry per CDR3 protein. The sample carries some 500,000 distinct CDR3 sequences, about 30% recorded once. The input for sequencing was PBMCs from the stem cell graft donor, taken from the stem cell graft. The receptors originated from a human donor who donated a stem cell graft to a child with aplastic anemia.

The chain carries TRBV11-2 and TRBJ2-3; TRBD2 aligns across 11 bases. The CDR3 has 20 amino acids. Germline assignment: CDR1 SGHAT and CDR2 FQNNGV. Unmatched junction bases numbered 14, after V lost 3 bases and J lost 0 bases. CDR3 in DNA: TGTGCCAGCAGCTTCAGACTAGCGGGAATTCCCCGGACTAGCACAGATACGCAGTATTTT. Its protein is CASSFRLAGIPRTSTDTQYF.

This clonotype has more than one count but fewer than ten. The chain carries TRBV7-6 and TRBJ2-1; no clear D. Trimming cost V 5 bases and J 7 bases, with 18 bases left between them. CDR3 length equals 15 residues. The V gene's germline CDR1 is SGHVS and CDR2 FNYEAQ. CDR3 in DNA: TGTGCCAGCAGCCCGGCTAGGGCGTCCGGAAATGAGCAGTTCTTC. This sequence encodes CASSPARASGNEQFF.

There are a few counts of this clonotype. The CDR3 DNA follows: TGTGCCTGGACTAGCGGGAGGGCCGGAGATACGCAGTATTTT. It is translated as CAWTSGRAGDTQYF. The chain links TRBV30 to TRBJ2-3, with TRBD2 matching 12 bases. With 4 bases clipped from V and 5 bases from J, the junction kept 4 bases outside the gene matches. From germline, CDR1 is GTSNPN and CDR2 SVGIG (reference sequence). The CDR3 contains 14 residues.

In its sample, this clonotype was seen many times. The CDR3 spells CASSRRNEKLFF. In DNA, the CDR3 is TGTGCCAGCAGCCGACGGAATGAAAAACTGTTTTTT. This chain connects TRBV11-2 to TRBJ1-4, with D unresolved. Germline CDR1 and CDR2: SGHAT and FQNNGV. The CDR3 runs 12 residues. Trimming cost V 5 bases and J 5 bases, with 6 bases left between them.

CDR3 DNA: TGTGCCAGCAGCTTATCAGGGATCGGAAAACTGTTTTTT. This encodes CASSLSGIGKLFF. V usage is TRBV7-2 and J usage is TRBJ1-4, with D perhaps matching TRBD1 (5 bases). The germline gives CDR1 SGHTA, CDR2 FQGNSA. The ends were cut back, 2 bases at V and 10 bases at J, with 11 bases in the middle. This CDR3 spans 13 amino acids. Full variable domain (remainder filled in from reference TRBV7-2 and TRBJ1-4): GAGVSQSPSNKVTEKGKDVELRCDPISGHTALYWYRQSLGQGLEFLIYFQGNSAPDKSGLPSDRFSAERTGGSVSTLTIQRTQQEDSAVYLCASSLSGIGKLFFGSGTQLSVL.

This clonotype appeared a few times. The chain joins TRBV4-3 to TRBJ2-5; a possible D gene is TRBD2 (5 bases). The CDR3 runs 14 residues. With 0 bases removed from V and 5 bases from J, the gap between germline ends came to 10 bases. Germline CDR1 reads LGHNA; CDR2 reads YSLEER. CDR3 in amino acids: CASSQDRGPETQYF. The CDR3 DNA is TGCGCCAGCAGCCAAGACCGAGGGCCGGAGACCCAGTACTTC.

V and J are TRBV29-1 and TRBJ2-3, with D unclear. CDR3 length: 13 residues. The germline V and J ends were trimmed by 4 bases and 0 bases, with 8 bases remaining between them. Germline loops: CDR1 SQVTM, CDR2 ANQGSEA. The CDR3 loop is CSVVGISTDTQYF. The CDR3, as DNA: TGCAGCGTTGTAGGCATTAGCACAGATACGCAGTATTTT.

The DNA for the CDR3 is TGTGCCAGCAGCTTAGCGCGGGGGTTCGCTGGAAACACCATATATTTT. Its translation is CASSLARGFAGNTIYF. This sequence joins TRBV7-9 and TRBJ1-3; maybe TRBD1 (5 bases). Trimming stripped 0 bases from V and 2 bases from J, with 11 bases between. The CDR3 has 16 residues. Germline V gene sequence: CDR1 SEHNR, CDR2 FQNEAQ (reference sequence).

This clonotype was seen a few times. J is TRBJ2-7 and V is TRBV7-2; TRBD2 aligns across 10 bases. J gave up 1 base and V 3 bases, and 3 bases lay outside the gene matches. In germline, CDR1 is SGHTA, CDR2 FQGNSA. The CDR3 contains 15 residues. In DNA, the CDR3 is TGTGCCAGCAGCTTGGGAGCGGGAGGGTCCTACGAGCAGTACGTC. As protein: CASSLGAGGSYEQYV.

This clonotype was observed a few times. The gene calls are TRBV5-1 and TRBJ1-2; 7 positions agree with TRBD1. The J segment lost 4 bases and the V segment lost 5 bases, leaving 5 bases of the junction unmatched. Germline V gene sequence: CDR1 SGHRS, CDR2 YFSETQ. The CDR3 has 13 residues. The CDR3 DNA reads TGCGCCAGCAGATTAGGGGGCGGCTATGGCTACACCTTC. It encodes CASRLGGGYGYTF.

This rearrangement joins TRBV12-3 or TRBV12-4 to TRBJ2-2; D may be TRBD2 (7 bases). This CDR3 has 15 amino acids. V dropped 7 bases and J dropped 5 bases, with 17 bases sitting between them. In nucleotides, the CDR3 is TGTGCCAGCACCTTAGGGGGGGCGAGGACCGGGGAGCTGTTTTTT. It is translated as CASTLGGARTGELFF.

The V and J genes are TRBV27 and TRBJ1-5, with no clear D. The V gene lost 4 bases and the J gene lost 8 bases, with 12 bases spanning the gap. CDR3 length equals 13 residues. CDR1 is MNHEY and CDR2 is SMNVEV in the germline V gene (reference sequence). The CDR3 region has the DNA TGTGCCAGCAGTTCCGCCTCTAATAAGCCCCAGCATTTT. It encodes CASSSASNKPQHF.